These 31 T cell receptor beta chains originate from one sample sequenced in a study of CD8+ T cells in alopecia areata. RNA extraction and reverse transcription yielded cDNA as sequencing template. Sequencing used immunoSEQ multiplex PCR; TCRdb keeps in-frame clones, though not all of them. Of 65,000 to 95,000 clones in the sample, about 51% were seen once. The source material was NKG2D-high CD8+ T cells sorted from blood. These receptors were obtained from a human donor with alopecia areata.

The V gene is TRBV9, the J gene TRBJ1-2; D is uncertain. This CDR3 has 16 residues. Germline CDR1 reads SGDLS; CDR2 reads YYNGEE. Trimming shortened V by 4 bases and J by 3 bases, and 19 bases separated the two germline ends. CDR3 protein: CASSPPTGELDYGYTF. CDR3 coding DNA: TGTGCCAGCAGCCCTCCTACCGGGGAACTCGACTATGGCTACACCTTC.

The chain uses TRBV5-1 and TRBJ2-7; a possible D gene is TRBD1 (5 bases). Looked up from germline, CDR1 is SGHRS and CDR2 is YFSETQ. V was shortened by 4 bases and J by 4 bases, with 6 bases between the two germline ends. The CDR3 is 11 residues long. For the CDR3, the DNA is TGCGCCAGCAGCGCAGGGTACGAGCAGTACTTC. This translates into CASSAGYEQYF.

J is TRBJ2-3 and V is TRBV5-6; D not certain. Looked up from germline, CDR1 is SGHDT and CDR2 is YYEEEE. V was trimmed by 4 bases and J by 1 base, leaving 10 bases between them. The CDR3 sequence is 14 residues long. The CDR3 protein is CASSIGFRTDTQYF. The CDR3 DNA reads as TGTGCCAGCAGCATAGGGTTCCGCACAGATACGCAGTATTTT. Drawing the rest from reference TRBV5-6 and TRBJ2-3, the complete variable domain is DAGVTQSPTHLIKTRGQQVTLRCSPKSGHDTVSWYQQALGQGPQFIFQYYEEEERQRGNFPDRFSGHQFPNYSSELNVNALLLGDSALYLCASSIGFRTDTQYFGPGTRLTVL.

This clone was counted only a few times. The rearrangement uses TRBV5-6 and TRBJ2-2; D is unresolved. Trimming removed 1 base from V and 5 bases from J, with 6 bases in between. Germline CDR1 and CDR2: SGHDT and YYEEEE. The CDR3 extends over 13 amino acids. The CDR3 sequence is CASSLTVTGELFF. The CDR3 DNA sequence: TGTGCCAGCAGCTTGACGGTTACCGGGGAGCTGTTTTTT.

The sample holds a few counts of this clone. The chain links TRBV2 to TRBJ2-7; D is unclear. The length of the CDR3 is 14 residues. Germline loops: CDR1 SNHLY, CDR2 FYNNEI. The V end was cut by 8 bases, the J end by 2 bases, with 16 bases between. CDR3 sequence (DNA): TGTGCCAGCGACTCAGGAACATCCCCCTACGAGCAGTACTTC. Its translation: CASDSGTSPYEQYF. Complete variable domain (other parts from reference TRBV2 and TRBJ2-7): EPEVTQTPSHQVTQMGQEVILRCVPISNHLYFYWYRQILGQKVEFLVSFYNNEISEKSEIFDDQFSVERPDGSNFTLKIRSTKLEDSAMYFCASDSGTSPYEQYFGPGTRLTVT.

The chain has TRBV30 and TRBJ2-2; D might be TRBD1 (5 bases). V lost 7 bases and J 6 bases, leaving 12 bases between the germline ends. This CDR3 is 12 amino acids long. CDR1 GTSNPN and CDR2 SVGIG come from the germline V gene (reference sequence). The CDR3 bases are TGTGCCTACCAGGGATCCCCCGGGGAGCTGTTTTTT. Translating it yields CAYQGSPGELFF.

J is TRBJ2-5 and V is TRBV29-1; D is unresolved. The CDR3 consists of 15 residues. Germline V gives CDR1 SQVTM, CDR2 ANQGSEA. With 4 bases removed from V and 2 bases from J, the gap between germline ends came to 17 bases. The CDR3 DNA reads as TGCAGCGTTGTAGGGCGGTTGTCAGAACAAGAGACCCAGTACTTC. This codes for CSVVGRLSEQETQYF.

The chain uses TRBV16 and TRBJ2-3; D remains ambiguous. Trimming removed 2 bases at V and 2 bases at J, with 11 bases between. Germline V gene lookup returns CDR1 KGHSY and CDR2 FQNENV. The CDR3 is made up of 15 amino acids. CDR3 nucleotide sequence: TGTGCCAGCAGCCAAGCCGAGATTTTCACAGATACGCAGTATTTT. Translated, it gives CASSQAEIFTDTQYF.

The chain uses TRBV4-3 and TRBJ2-6; unclear D gene. The germline gives CDR1 LGHNA, CDR2 YSLEER. The CDR3 has 16 residues. V was cut by 4 bases and J by 0 bases, with 10 bases left in between. The CDR3 bases are TGCGCCAGCAGCCCTTTTCTTTTCTCTGGGGCCAACGTCCTGACTTTC. Translation: CASSPFLFSGANVLTF.

This clone was counted only a few times. J is TRBJ2-7 and V is TRBV9, with 9 positions matching TRBD2. The V gene's germline CDR1 is SGDLS and CDR2 YYNGEE. The junction had 7 bases not matched to a gene; V was cut back by 4 bases and J by 5 bases. CDR3 size: 14 residues. DNA for the CDR3: TGTGCCAGCAGCATGACTAGCGGAAGGGACGAGCAGTACTTC. This codes for CASSMTSGRDEQYF.

In regard to this clone: This may stem from a read error, because a much larger clone lies one nucleotide away. The chain joins TRBV27 to TRBJ2-1, with 7 bases aligning to TRBD1. Germline CDR1 is MNHEY and CDR2 is SMNVEV (reference sequence). The CDR3 has 13 residues. The V segment lost 2 bases and the J segment 6 bases; nucleotides outside the gene matches: 1. DNA for the CDR3: TGTGCCAGCAGTTTACCAGGGGGCAATGAGCAGTTCTTC. This encodes CASSLPGGNEQFF.

This rearrangement joins TRBV29-1 to TRBJ2-1; no reliable D call. The length of the CDR3 is 14 residues. Looked up from germline, CDR1 is SQVTM and CDR2 is ANQGSEA. Trimming took off 8 bases at V and 7 bases at J, with 21 bases between the two ends. CDR3 sequence reads: CSTYLAVTPNEQFF. CDR3 sequence (DNA): TGCAGCACCTACCTGGCGGTAACTCCAAATGAGCAGTTCTTC.

As DNA, the CDR3 is TGTGCCAGCAGATCTATTAATGAGCAGTTCTTC. Amino acids: CASRSINEQFF. This chain uses TRBV27 with TRBJ2-1; D is unresolved. Germline values: CDR1 MNHEY, CDR2 SMNVEV (reference sequence). V lost 6 bases, J lost 7 bases, and 7 bases lay in between. The CDR3 is 11 residues long.

J is TRBJ1-5 and V is TRBV9; unclear D gene. The V end lost 0 bases, the J end lost 4 bases, and 11 bases lay between the germline ends. CDR1 is SGDLS and CDR2 is YYNGEE in the germline V gene. This CDR3 is 15 amino acids long. The CDR3, as DNA: TGTGCCAGCAGCGTAGACGGCGGAAGGAATCAGCCCCAGCATTTT. Translating it yields CASSVDGGRNQPQHF.

On this clone: Other DNA sequences within the sample encode an identical CDR3. The chain combines TRBV29-1 with TRBJ1-1; D gene uncertain. V was cut by 4 bases and J by 2 bases, with 2 bases left in between. This CDR3 is 10 amino acids long. Germline V gene lookup returns CDR1 SQVTM and CDR2 ANQGSEA. The CDR3 sequence: CSVANTEAFF. CDR3 coding DNA: TGCAGCGTTGCCAACACTGAAGCTTTCTTT.

The table lists this clone with a count of one. The chain recombines TRBV4-1 with TRBJ2-7; D perhaps matches TRBD2 (6 bases). The V end was cut by 1 base, the J end by 5 bases, with 15 bases between. The CDR3 is 15 amino acids. Germline V CDR1 and CDR2: MGHRA, YSYEKL. The DNA for the CDR3 is TGCGCCAGCAGCCAAGTGCAGCAGGAGGGCCACGAGCAGTACTTC. The encoded protein is CASSQVQQEGHEQYF.

This clone showed up just once. V is TRBV30 and J is TRBJ2-1; 7 bases match TRBD1. The CDR3 is 14 amino acids. The ends lost 3 bases at V and 8 bases at J; junction bases unmatched: 10. In germline, CDR1 is GTSNPN, CDR2 SVGIG (reference sequence). CDR3 amino acids: CAWSPTGTVHEQFF. As DNA, the CDR3 is TGTGCCTGGAGCCCAACCGGGACAGTTCATGAGCAGTTCTTC.

This clone occurred a few times. This chain uses TRBV29-1 with TRBJ2-7; D might be TRBD1 (6 bases). Trimming left V 6 bases short and J 7 bases short, with 16 bases between. CDR3 size: 12 residues. CDR1 is SQVTM, CDR2 ANQGSEA, per germline. The CDR3 sequence: CSVADRPEEQYF. In DNA, the CDR3 is TGCAGCGTAGCCGACAGGCCTGAAGAGCAGTACTTC.

The chain employs TRBV6-5 and TRBJ2-5; the D is unclear. The V end was cut by 2 bases, the J end by 5 bases, with 9 bases between. The CDR3 consists of 13 residues. Looked up from germline, CDR1 is MNHEY and CDR2 is SVGAGI. CDR3 amino acids: CASSYGMPETQYF. CDR3 in DNA: TGTGCCAGCAGTTACGGGATGCCGGAGACCCAGTACTTC.

The chain is built from TRBV7-2 and TRBJ2-5; TRBD2 might be the D (5 bases). Germline V CDR1 and CDR2: SGHTA, FQGNSA. V shed 10 bases and J shed 0 bases, with 12 bases lying between them. This CDR3 is built from 13 residues. The CDR3 sequence is CANRGWDQETQYF. In DNA form, the CDR3 reads TGTGCCAACCGCGGGTGGGACCAAGAGACCCAGTACTTC.

The genes are TRBV6-5 and TRBJ2-1; D remains unclear. This CDR3 has 13 amino acids. The V end lost 7 bases, the J end lost 6 bases, and 13 bases lay between the germline ends. Germline V gives CDR1 MNHEY, CDR2 SVGAGI. The CDR3 loop is CASTIPGPNEQFF. The CDR3 DNA is TGTGCCAGCACTATCCCCGGTCCCAATGAGCAGTTCTTC.

This clone occurred once. CDR3 DNA sequence: TGTGCCAGCAGTTTGGGGCAGGGTTCTCAGCCCCAGCATTTT. Its translation: CASSLGQGSQPQHF. J is TRBJ1-5 and V is TRBV28, with a tentative D call TRBD1 (5 bases). Trimming stripped 3 bases from V and 6 bases from J, with 12 bases between. The CDR3 has 14 residues. Germline V CDR1 and CDR2: MDHEN, SYDVKM.

This clone was recorded a few times. This sequence joins TRBV29-1 and TRBJ1-2, with D perhaps TRBD1 (5 bases). Trimming removed 5 bases from V and 2 bases from J, with 9 bases in between. CDR3 length equals 12 residues. Germline V gene data show CDR1 as SQVTM and CDR2 as ANQGSEA. The CDR3 DNA sequence: TGCAGCGTTTCTGACAGAAACTATGGCTACACCTTC. It yields the protein CSVSDRNYGYTF. Using reference TRBV29-1 and TRBJ1-2 for the parts outside the CDR3, the full variable domain is SAVISQKPSRDICQRGTSLTIQCQVDSQVTMMFWYRQQPGQSLTLIATANQGSEATYESGFVIDKFPISRPNLTFSTLTVSNMSPEDSSIYLCSVSDRNYGYTFGSGTRLTVV.

This clone was seen more than once but under ten times. The V gene is TRBV1, the J gene TRBJ2-1. TRBV1 is annotated as a pseudogene. The CDR3 covers 10 residues. For the CDR3, the DNA is TGCACCAGCAGCCCAGACAGGACGTTCTTC. Protein sequence: CTSSPDRTFF.

This chain joins TRBV6-5 and TRBJ2-7; D could derive from TRBD1 or TRBD2 (7 bases each). The germline gives CDR1 MNHEY, CDR2 SVGAGI. CDR3 length: 13 residues. With 6 bases removed from V and 5 bases from J, the gap between germline ends came to 14 bases. CDR3 residues: CASSRQGGDEQYF. The CDR3 DNA reads TGTGCCAGCAGCCGACAGGGAGGGGACGAGCAGTACTTC.

This clone appeared a few times. Other DNA sequences from this sample encode an identical CDR3 as well. The chain uses TRBV27 and TRBJ2-5; 9 bases map to TRBD1. The trim removed 5 bases at V and 5 bases at J, leaving 3 bases unmatched. CDR1 and CDR2 from the germline V gene are MNHEY and SMNVEV (reference sequence). This CDR3 contains 13 residues. The CDR3 is CASSLDRGETQYF. The CDR3 DNA reads as TGTGCCAGCAGTCTTGACAGGGGGGAGACCCAGTACTTC.

The J gene is TRBJ2-3, the V gene TRBV29-1; 8 nucleotides align to TRBD2. The CDR3 loop spans 17 amino acids. In germline, CDR1 is SQVTM, CDR2 ANQGSEA. With V trimmed by 3 bases and J by 4 bases, 15 bases remained unmatched. The CDR3: CSVDWGGTSGLSDTQYF. As DNA, the CDR3 is TGCAGCGTTGATTGGGGGGGTACTAGCGGTTTATCAGATACGCAGTATTTT.

This clone occurred a few times. The V and J genes are TRBV29-1 and TRBJ2-5; D uncertain. The V end was cut by 4 bases, the J end by 1 base, with 13 bases between. The CDR3 is made up of 14 amino acids. Germline V lookup: CDR1 SQVTM, CDR2 ANQGSEA. This CDR3 is CSVAQPGFQETQYF. The CDR3 coding sequence is TGCAGCGTTGCCCAGCCTGGATTCCAAGAGACCCAGTACTTC.

This chain links TRBV28 with TRBJ1-6; D is uncertain. V was pared by 4 bases and J by 0 bases, with 16 bases between. The CDR3 is 18 amino acids. Germline V gene sequence: CDR1 MDHEN, CDR2 SYDVKM. The CDR3 is CASSSNPATFSYNSPLHF. CDR3 sequence (DNA): TGTGCCAGCAGTTCCAACCCCGCTACCTTCTCCTATAATTCACCCCTCCACTTT.

The V and J genes are TRBV27 and TRBJ2-1; 8 nucleotides match TRBD2. Germline V gives CDR1 MNHEY, CDR2 SMNVEV (reference sequence). Unmatched junction bases numbered 18, after V lost 7 bases and J lost 10 bases. This CDR3 is built from 16 residues. The CDR3 region is CASNGSGTRKSGEQFF. CDR3 bases: TGTGCCAGCAATGGGTCCGGGACTAGAAAAAGCGGCGAGCAGTTCTTC.

V and J are TRBV27 and TRBJ1-1; unclear D gene. Looked up from germline, CDR1 is MNHEY and CDR2 is SMNVEV (reference sequence). The V and J ends lost 2 bases and 1 base respectively, with 5 bases between them. The CDR3 loop spans 13 amino acids. The CDR3 here is CASSLQKNTEAFF. The CDR3 DNA follows: TGTGCCAGCAGTTTACAGAAGAACACTGAAGCTTTCTTT.